A single sample is the source of the 18 T cell receptor beta chains below, sequenced in a study of blood T cell repertoires in COVID-19. Measured with immunoSEQ multiplex PCR; TCRdb has only the in-frame clones, and not every one. This sample has some 150,000 clones, with about nine tenths found just once. Input material: peripheral blood. The origin of the receptors is a woman aged 60 to 75 who had recovered from COVID-19.

V and J are TRBV4-1 and TRBJ1-6, with D possibly matching TRBD1 (5 bases). The ends were cut back, 0 bases at V and 9 bases at J, with 12 bases in the middle. CDR1 is MGHRA, CDR2 YSYEKL, per germline. The CDR3 loop spans 15 amino acids. In DNA, the CDR3 is TGCGCCAGCAGCCAAGATCGGCAGGGTGGTTCACCCCTCCACTTT. Protein: CASSQDRQGGSPLHF.

The V and J genes are TRBV3-1 (or the pseudogene TRBV3-2) and TRBJ1-5; no clear D gene. CDR3 length: 15 residues. The germline V gene has CDR1 LGHDT and CDR2 YNNKEL (reference sequence). V lost 1 base and J 2 bases, leaving 9 bases between the germline ends. Here the CDR3 reads CASSQVYGGNQPQHF. Here the CDR3 DNA reads TGTGCCAGCAGCCAAGTGTACGGGGGCAATCAGCCCCAGCATTTT.

The genes are TRBV6-4 and TRBJ2-4; a possible D gene is TRBD1 (5 bases). CDR1 is MRHNA and CDR2 is SNTAGT in the germline V gene. This CDR3 contains 14 residues. Deletions cut 11 bases from V and 1 base from J, with 15 bases between. The CDR3 sequence: CAGSGLRAKNIQYF. The CDR3 coding sequence is TGTGCCGGCTCAGGGCTTAGGGCCAAAAACATTCAGTACTTC.

CDR3 residues: CASRNRGQETQYF. CDR3 DNA sequence: TGTGCCAGTAGGAACAGGGGGCAAGAGACCCAGTACTTC. The chain is built from TRBV19 and TRBJ2-5; the match to TRBD1 covers 8 bases. The CDR3 is 13 residues long. The junction had 2 bases not matched to a gene; V was cut back by 6 bases and J by 2 bases. CDR1 and CDR2 (germline): LNHDA, SQIVND (reference sequence).

The chain carries TRBV5-1 and TRBJ2-5; a weak D match, TRBD2 (5 bases). CDR1 SGHRS and CDR2 YFSETQ come from the germline V gene. Deletions cut 2 bases from V and 0 bases from J, with 11 bases between. The CDR3 spans 15 residues. The CDR3 protein is CASSFGGQNQETQYF. As DNA, the CDR3 is TGCGCCAGCAGCTTTGGCGGGCAAAACCAAGAGACCCAGTACTTC. Using reference TRBV5-1 and TRBJ2-5 for the parts outside the CDR3, the full variable domain is KAGVTQTPRYLIKTRGQQVTLSCSPISGHRSVSWYQQTPGQGLQFLFEYFSETQRNKGNFPGRFSGRQFSNSRSEMNVSTLELGDSALYLCASSFGGQNQETQYFGPGTRLLVL.

The V and J genes are TRBV19 and TRBJ2-7; TRBD1 aligns across 8 bases. With V trimmed by 2 bases and J by 3 bases, 3 bases remained unmatched. The CDR3 has 14 residues. Germline V gene sequence: CDR1 LNHDA, CDR2 SQIVND (reference sequence). The CDR3 sequence: CASSIRGQGYEQYF. Here the CDR3 DNA reads TGTGCCAGTAGTATACGAGGACAGGGCTACGAGCAGTACTTC.

The chain recombines TRBV21-1 with TRBJ1-2; TRBD1, the table's D call, was not compared with the DNA. TRBV21-1 is tagged as a pseudogene. CDR3 length equals 13 residues. CDR3 nucleotide sequence: TGTGCCCCCAGAGTGGGGCGGCCCTATGGCTACACCTTC. The encoded protein is CAPRVGRPYGYTF.

This sequence joins TRBV29-1 and TRBJ2-2; 9 nucleotides align to TRBD1. This CDR3 has 14 residues. Trimming took 4 bases from V and 7 from J; bases not matched to a gene: 7. Germline V lookup: CDR1 SQVTM, CDR2 ANQGSEA. CDR3 in amino acids: CSVGLQGAIGELFF. Written as DNA, the CDR3 is TGCAGCGTTGGTTTACAGGGGGCAATCGGGGAGCTGTTTTTT.

This clone was seen more than once but under ten times. This chain connects TRBV2 to TRBJ2-7; D might be TRBD1 (6 bases). The CDR3 extends over 12 amino acids. V was trimmed by 4 bases and J by 6 bases, leaving 10 bases between them. In germline, CDR1 is SNHLY, CDR2 FYNNEI. The CDR3 sequence is CASSGGGAEQYF. Here the CDR3 DNA reads TGTGCCAGCAGTGGAGGGGGAGCCGAGCAGTACTTC.

The chain has TRBV5-1 and TRBJ2-3; 9 nucleotides align to TRBD1. The germline V gene has CDR1 SGHRS and CDR2 YFSETQ. The CDR3 spans 14 residues. V lost 5 bases, J lost 4 bases, and 5 bases stayed unmatched. CDR3 region: CASRRTGVADTQYF. The CDR3 DNA is TGCGCCAGCAGAAGGACAGGGGTGGCAGATACGCAGTATTTT.

The chain uses TRBV28 and TRBJ1-2; D is undetermined. Trimming cost V 5 bases and J 8 bases, with 18 bases left between them. CDR1 is MDHEN and CDR2 is SYDVKM in the germline V gene. This CDR3 region has 14 residues. CDR3 amino acids: CASSVPGIARGYTF. The CDR3 bases are TGTGCCAGCAGTGTCCCCGGGATAGCGAGGGGCTACACCTTC.

The chain carries TRBV6-1 and TRBJ1-2; TRBD1 is a possible D gene (6 bases). Between the trimmed V and J ends, which lost 3 bases and 8 bases, there was a span of 13 bases. Looked up from germline, CDR1 is MNHNS and CDR2 is SASEGT. CDR3 length: 13 amino acids. Here the CDR3 DNA reads TGTGCCAGCAGTGATGCAGGGGTTGGCGGCTACACCTTC. Protein product: CASSDAGVGGYTF.

The V gene is TRBV4-1, the J gene TRBJ2-1; no clear D. Trimming stripped 0 bases from V and 0 bases from J, with 9 bases between. Germline assignment: CDR1 MGHRA and CDR2 YSYEKL. The CDR3 has 16 amino acids. The CDR3 reads CASSQDLASSYNEQFF. In DNA, the CDR3 is TGCGCCAGCAGCCAAGATCTCGCGAGCTCCTACAATGAGCAGTTCTTC.

This clone appeared a single time. This chain joins TRBV29-1 and TRBJ1-1; TRBD1 aligns across 8 bases. V was pared by 2 bases and J by 4 bases, with 9 bases of the junction left unmatched. The CDR3 has 15 residues. Germline CDR1 and CDR2: SQVTM and ANQGSEA. CDR3 sequence: CSVEYQTGAATEAFF. For the CDR3, the DNA is TGCAGCGTTGAATACCAGACAGGGGCGGCCACTGAAGCTTTCTTT.

The chain is built from TRBV5-1 and TRBJ2-5; D remains ambiguous. V lost 5 bases to trimming and J lost 4 bases, with 12 bases between them. The CDR3 has 13 residues. Per the germline V gene, CDR1 is SGHRS and CDR2 is YFSETQ. The CDR3 DNA reads TGCGCCAGCAGTATCGGGTTGTCAGAGACCCAGTACTTC. Translation gives CASSIGLSETQYF.

CDR3 sequence: CASSPSGRTDNSPLHF. The CDR3 DNA follows: TGTGCCAGCAGCCCTTCAGGACGGACTGATAATTCACCCCTCCACTTT. The chain recombines TRBV4-2 with TRBJ1-6; no clear D gene. The CDR3 covers 16 residues. V lost 4 bases and J 5 bases, leaving 15 bases between the germline ends. Germline V gives CDR1 LGHNA, CDR2 YNFKEQ.

This chain uses TRBV14 with TRBJ2-5; TRBD1 agrees at 9 bases. This CDR3 is 15 amino acids long. Germline trimming cut 4 bases from V and 5 bases from J; bases unmatched to any gene: 8. From germline, CDR1 is SGHDN and CDR2 FVKESK. The CDR3 region has the DNA TGTGCCAGCAGCCGACCAACAGGGGGCCGGGAGACCCAGTACTTC. Its protein is CASSRPTGGRETQYF.

CDR3 amino acids: CASSLRDQETQYF. The DNA of the CDR3 is TGCGCCAGCAGCCTCAGGGACCAAGAGACCCAGTACTTC. The V and J genes are TRBV5-1 and TRBJ2-5; D is possibly TRBD1 (5 bases). This CDR3 region has 13 residues. Germline V CDR1 and CDR2: SGHRS, YFSETQ. V was trimmed by 4 bases and J by 0 bases, leaving 7 bases between them.